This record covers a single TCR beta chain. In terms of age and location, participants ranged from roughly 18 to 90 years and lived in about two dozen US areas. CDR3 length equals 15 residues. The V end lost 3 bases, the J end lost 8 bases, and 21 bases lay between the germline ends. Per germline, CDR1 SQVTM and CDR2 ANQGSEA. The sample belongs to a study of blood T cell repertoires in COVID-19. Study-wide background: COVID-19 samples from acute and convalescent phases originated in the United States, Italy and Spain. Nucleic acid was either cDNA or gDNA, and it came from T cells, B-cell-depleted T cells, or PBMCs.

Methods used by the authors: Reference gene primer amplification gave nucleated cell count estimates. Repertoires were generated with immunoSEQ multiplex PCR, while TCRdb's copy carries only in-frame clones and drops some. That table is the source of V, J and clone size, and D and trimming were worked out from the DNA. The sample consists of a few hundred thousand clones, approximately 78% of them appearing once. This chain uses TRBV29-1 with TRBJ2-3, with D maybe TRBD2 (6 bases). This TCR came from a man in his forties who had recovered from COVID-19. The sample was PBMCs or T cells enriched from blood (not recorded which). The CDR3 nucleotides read TGCAGCGTTGAGGGGCCCGGAGGTGTGGGGGGTACGCAGTATTTT. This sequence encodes CSVEGPGGVGGTQYF.